The rows below give T cell receptor beta chains drawn from one sample of a study of blood T cell repertoires in COVID-19. Here immunoSEQ multiplex PCR was the method, and the copy in TCRdb shows in-frame clones only, minus some. The data hold approximately 89,000 clones, with approximately 92% observed a single time. The specimen sequenced was peripheral blood. The receptors were sampled from a woman between 55 and 75 years old with active COVID-19. The CDR3 runs from the conserved cysteine through the conserved F or W. A D gene is named only where the DNA matches it firmly. Only part of the rows carry a size: once, few, many, or a class if the clone is expanded.

>.|.|TRBJ2-7|TRBV23-1
CASSQMGATVSNLDEQYF
TGCGCCAGCAGTCAAATGGGGGCGACAGTCTCTAATTTGGACGAGCAGTACTTC
>.|.|TRBJ1-5|TRBV7-2
CASSNGGPNQPQHF
TGTGCCAGCAGCAACGGGGGGCCAAATCAGCCCCAGCATTTT
>.|TRBD1|TRBJ2-7|TRBV10-3
CAISTDRGPYEQYF
TGTGCCATCAGTACTGACAGGGGGCCGTACGAGCAGTACTTC
>.|TRBD1|TRBJ2-7|TRBV2
CASSPGQGRDEQYF
TGTGCCAGCAGCCCGGGACAGGGGCGGGACGAGCAGTACTTC
>.|.|TRBJ1-1|TRBV4-2
CASSLARGNTEAFF
TGTGCCAGCAGCCTCGCCCGGGGTAACACTGAAGCTTTCTTT
>.|.|TRBJ1-6|TRBV19
CASSDTGTHSASLSNSPLHF
TGTGCCAGTAGTGATACCGGGACACACTCGGCTTCCCTAAGCAATTCACCCCTCCACTTT
>.|TRBD1|TRBJ1-1|TRBV7-6
CASSLGTGLNTEAFF
TGTGCCAGCAGCTTGGGGACAGGCTTGAACACTGAAGCTTTCTTT
>.|TRBD1|TRBJ2-4|TRBV19
CASSITPGQGNIQYF
TGTGCCAGTAGTATAACCCCGGGACAGGGAAACATTCAGTACTTC
>.|TRBD1|TRBJ1-5|TRBV25-1
CASSGGIPGQGFQPQHF
TGTGCCAGCAGTGGCGGGATACCGGGACAGGGGTTTCAGCCCCAGCATTTT
>.|.|TRBJ2-1|TRBV5-8
CASSLSGAGNEQFF
TGTGCCAGCAGCTTGTCAGGGGCAGGGAATGAGCAGTTCTTC
>.|.|TRBJ2-3|TRBV10-2
CASRDTGTDTQYF
TGCGCCAGCCGGGACACCGGCACAGATACGCAGTATTTT
>.|.|TRBJ1-2|TRBV6-5
CASRATGPYGYTF
TGTGCCAGCAGGGCCACAGGGCCCTATGGCTACACCTTC
>.|.|TRBJ2-1|TRBV5-1
CASSSQGSSYNEQFF
TGCGCCAGCAGCTCCCAGGGATCCTCCTACAATGAGCAGTTCTTC
>.|TRBD1|TRBJ2-7|TRBV7-2
CASRGTADYEQYF
TGTGCCAGCAGAGGGACAGCAGACTACGAGCAGTACTTC
>.|.|TRBJ1-6|TRBV19
CASSTTGTLYNSPLHF
TGTGCCAGTAGTACCACCGGGACACTTTATAATTCACCCCTCCACTTT
>.|.|TRBJ2-3|TRBV19
CASSRRKSGQYF
TGTGCCAGTAGCCGCCGGAAGTCAGGGCAGTATTTT
>.|TRBD2|TRBJ2-1|TRBV30
CAWSTSLAQSTYNEQFF
TGTGCCTGGAGTACCTCACTAGCGCAGAGCACCTACAATGAGCAGTTCTTC
>.|.|TRBJ1-2|TRBV7-9
CASSLVAGGNYGYTF
TGTGCCAGCAGCTTAGTTGCGGGGGGGAACTATGGCTACACCTTC
>.|TRBD2|TRBJ2-3|TRBV9
CASSVGSILLAGPDTQYF
TGTGCCAGCAGCGTAGGGTCAATCCTTCTAGCGGGCCCAGATACGCAGTATTTT
>few|TRBD1|TRBJ1-4|TRBV9
CASSLGTGINEKLFF
TGTGCCAGCAGCCTAGGGACAGGGATTAATGAAAAACTGTTTTTT
>.|.|TRBJ1-1|TRBV2
CASSVGVNTEAFF
TGTGCCAGCAGTGTAGGGGTGAACACTGAAGCTTTCTTT
>.|TRBD2|TRBJ2-3|TRBV3-1/TRBV3-2
CASSQEKTSGRAGTDTQYF
TGTGCCAGCAGCCAAGAAAAGACTAGCGGGAGGGCTGGTACAGATACGCAGTATTTT
>.|TRBD2|TRBJ2-7|TRBV19
CASSIGTSGAGAYEQYF
TGTGCCAGTAGTATCGGGACTAGCGGAGCGGGGGCCTACGAGCAGTACTTC
>.|TRBD1|TRBJ2-1|TRBV27
CASSFGQGLYNEQFF
TGTGCCAGCAGTTTTGGACAGGGTCTCTACAATGAGCAGTTCTTC
>.|.|TRBJ2-5|TRBV7-2
CASSPRYAGETQYF
TGTGCCAGCAGCCCGCGGTACGCGGGAGAGACCCAGTACTTC
>.|TRBD2|TRBJ2-7|TRBV5-1
CASSLLLASGRADEQYF
TGCGCCAGCAGCCTTCTCTTGGCTAGCGGGAGGGCGGACGAGCAGTACTTC
>.|.|TRBJ1-5|TRBV6-2/TRBV6-3
CASSYGEGSPQPQHF
TGTGCCAGCAGTTACGGGGAGGGGAGTCCTCAGCCCCAGCATTTT
>.|TRBD1|TRBJ1-1|TRBV4-1
CASSLWTGENTEAFF
TGCGCCAGCAGCCTATGGACAGGAGAAAACACTGAAGCTTTCTTT
>.|.|TRBJ1-6|TRBV28
CASSPQRQVNNSPLHF
TGTGCCAGCAGTCCTCAAAGACAGGTTAATAATTCACCCCTCCACTTT
>.|.|TRBJ2-7|TRBV5-1
CASRNSPSKREQYF
TGCGCCAGCAGAAATTCACCTTCCAAGCGTGAGCAGTACTTC
>.|.|TRBJ1-1|TRBV5-1
CASSLGGLSTEAFF
TGCGCCAGCAGCTTGGGGGGGCTGAGCACTGAAGCTTTCTTT
>.|.|TRBJ1-1|TRBV19
CASSNGRGGYTEAFF
TGTGCCAGTAGTAACGGACGCGGGGGCTACACTGAAGCTTTCTTT
>.|.|TRBJ2-1|TRBV7-3
CASGLMDNEQFF
TGTGCCAGCGGCCTCATGGACAATGAGCAGTTCTTC
>.|TRBD2|TRBJ2-7|TRBV5-1
CASSNRTSYTYEQYF
TGCGCCAGCAGCAACCGGACTAGCTATACCTACGAGCAGTACTTC
>.|TRBD1|TRBJ1-2|TRBV3-1/TRBV3-2
CASSHRTGSYGYTF
TGTGCCAGCAGCCACCGGACAGGGTCCTATGGCTACACCTTC
>.|TRBD2|TRBJ2-3|TRBV9
CASSVAGGRGDTQYF
TGTGCCAGCAGCGTAGCGGGGGGGCGGGGAGATACGCAGTATTTT